Listed below are T cell receptor beta chains from one sample, sequenced in a study of liver allograft versus peripheral blood T cells. Each CDR3 protein gets one entry after TCRdb re-called the reads with MiXCR. The sample lists about 12,000 distinct CDR3 sequences; 25% to 35% were seen once. These receptors all come from a human patient who had a liver transplant. Some of the T cells may derive from the graft donor. Both conserved end residues are part of each CDR3. A D gene is named only where the DNA matches it firmly. A clone size is listed for some rows: how often the clone was seen (once, few, many), or a class if it is expanded.

>medium-sized|TRBV6-1|TRBD1|TRBJ2-2
TGTGCCAGCAGTCGTCGGACAGGACCGAACACCGGGGAGCTGTTTTTT
CASSRRTGPNTGELFF
>NA|TRBV5-1|NA|TRBJ1-5
TGCGCCAGCAGCTTGGGAGGACAGTCGAATCAGCCCCAGCATTTT
CASSLGGQSNQPQHF
>NA|TRBV28|TRBD1|TRBJ2-7
TGTGCCAGCAGGTCAGGGGGTAGCTCCTACGAGCAGTACTTC
CASRSGGSSYEQYF
>few|TRBV6-5|TRBD1|TRBJ2-4
TGTGCCAGCGGGGGGACAGGGGGCCCGCTAGCCAAAAACATTCAGTACTTC
CASGGTGGPLAKNIQYF
>many|TRBV6-5|NA|TRBJ2-3
TGTGCCAGCAGTTACCGGGGCGGAATCACAGATACGCAGTATTTT
CASSYRGGITDTQYF
>medium-sized|TRBV11-1|NA|TRBJ1-1
TGTGCCAGCAGCTTACAGGAGAACACTGAAGCTTTCTTT
CASSLQENTEAFF
>NA|TRBV20-1|TRBD1|TRBJ2-3
TGCAGTGCTAAATCGGCAGGGGGCGTGCTTCAAAATCAGCCCCAGTATTTT
CSAKSAGGVLQNQPQYF
>NA|TRBV19|NA|TRBJ1-5
TGTGCCAGTAGTATCCAGCAGGGTGAGGATCAGCCCCAGCATTTT
CASSIQQGEDQPQHF
>NA|TRBV20-1|NA|TRBJ2-2
TGCAGTGCAGAGGGGGGTATGGGCACCGGGGAGCTGTTTTTT
CSAEGGMGTGELFF
>NA|TRBV19|NA|TRBJ2-7
TGTGCCAGTAGTAGTCAAGGGCCCTCCTACGAGCAGTACTTC
CASSSQGPSYEQYF
>medium-sized|TRBV29-1|TRBD1|TRBJ1-5
TGCAGCGTGGGACAGGACAATCAGCCCCAGCATTTT
CSVGQDNQPQHF
>large|TRBV18|NA|TRBJ2-2
TGTGCCAGCTCACCTCCGCGGGGAAACACCGGGGAGCTGTTTTTT
CASSPPRGNTGELFF
>NA|TRBV6-1|NA|TRBJ1-5
TGTGCCAAAACCCTCAGGCGGGGGTGGATTAGCAATCAGCCCCAGCATTTT
CAKTLRRGWISNQPQHF
>once|TRBV12-5|NA|TRBJ1-2
TGTGCTAGTGGCTCCGACAGTCTAAACTATGGCTACACCTTC
CASGSDSLNYGYTF
>many|TRBV18|NA|TRBJ1-5
TGTGCCAGCTCACCACCTGGAGCAGGCGGCAATCAGCCCCAGCATTTT
CASSPPGAGGNQPQHF
>NA|TRBV10-3|TRBD2|TRBJ2-7
TGTGCCATCAGTGCTTCGACTAGCGGGAGTTACGAGCAGTACTTC
CAISASTSGSYEQYF
>few|TRBV19|TRBD2|TRBJ2-7
TGTGCCAGTAGAGAGACTAGCGGGAGGCTTCCCTACGAGCAGTACTTC
CASRETSGRLPYEQYF
>once|TRBV5-4|TRBD1|TRBJ1-1
TGTGCCAGCAGCTTGGTCGGGACAGGGGGCACTGAAACTTTCTTT
CASSLVGTGGTETFF
>medium-sized|TRBV29-1|TRBD2|TRBJ2-1
TGCAGCGTTAAAGTACCGTCCGGGACTAGCGCTACACTGTACAATGAGCAGTTCTTC
CSVKVPSGTSATLYNEQFF
>few|TRBV5-4|TRBD1|TRBJ1-2
TGTGCCAGCAGCCCCCGGGACAGCCAGACCTATGGCTACACCTTC
CASSPRDSQTYGYTF
>once|TRBV3-1|TRBD2|TRBJ2-4
TGTGCCAGCAGCCAATGGACTAGCGGGAGGGTGGCCAAAAACATTCAGTACTTC
CASSQWTSGRVAKNIQYF
>NA|TRBV20-1|NA|TRBJ2-1
TGCAGTGCCGAGGAGGAAAGGGGGAGGCTGTCCTACAATGAGCAGTTCTTC
CSAEEERGRLSYNEQFF
>NA|TRBV20-1|NA|TRBJ2-1
TGCAGTGCCCGCGGGGCTAGCTCCTACAATGAGCAGTTCTTC
CSARGASSYNEQFF
>many|TRBV5-6|NA|TRBJ1-1
TGTGCCAGCAGCCGCATGACTGGGACTGAAGCTTTCTTT
CASSRMTGTEAFF
>once|TRBV5-4|TRBD1|TRBJ1-2
TGTGTCAGCAGCGGGGACAGTAACTATGGCTACACCTTC
CVSSGDSNYGYTF
>many|TRBV6-5|TRBD2|TRBJ2-5
TGTGCCAGCAGCCCCATGGCCGCGGGGGGCGGAGAGACCCAGTACTTC
CASSPMAAGGGETQYF
>medium-sized|TRBV29-1|NA|TRBJ2-3
TGCAGCGGAGTGGGGCATTACACAGATACGCAGTATTTT
CSGVGHYTDTQYF
>medium-sized|TRBV18|TRBD1|TRBJ2-7
TGTGCCAGCTCATCGGACAGGGGTCCTTACGAGCAGTACTTC
CASSSDRGPYEQYF
>medium-sized|TRBV19|NA|TRBJ1-1
TGTGCCAGTAGTACGACCTTCAGGGACGAGGGGACTGAAGCTTTCTTT
CASSTTFRDEGTEAFF
>NA|TRBV20-1|NA|TRBJ1-1
TGCAGTGCTAGAGGTGGTACTGAAGCTTTCTTT
CSARGGTEAFF
>medium-sized|TRBV15|NA|TRBJ1-5
TGTGCCACCAGCAGCTCGGATCAGCCCCAGCATTTT
CATSSSDQPQHF
>many|TRBV6-5|NA|TRBJ2-4
TGTGCCAGCAGTTACGACGGACTAGCCAAAAACATTCAGTACTTC
CASSYDGLAKNIQYF
>medium-sized|TRBV19|NA|TRBJ1-1
TGTGCCAGTAGTCCCCTCTTGCAGGCTAACACTGAAGCTTTCTTT
CASSPLLQANTEAFF
>NA|TRBV5-6|NA|TRBJ2-4
TGTGCCAGCAGCTTTTCAGAAATAGCCAAAAACATTCAGTACTTC
CASSFSEIAKNIQYF
>few|TRBV19|TRBD1|TRBJ1-4
TGTGCCAGTCGTCTGGGACAGAATAATGAAAAACTGTTTTTT
CASRLGQNNEKLFF
>few|TRBV15|TRBD1|TRBJ1-2
TGTGCCACCAGCCGAGACAGGGATGTTAACTATGGCTACACCTTC
CATSRDRDVNYGYTF
>NA|TRBV25-1|NA|TRBJ1-2
TGTGCCAGCAGTGAAATCAGCGTTGGTTGGGAGGATGGCTACACCTTC
CASSEISVGWEDGYTF
>NA|TRBV6-5|TRBD1|TRBJ1-2
TGTGCCAGCAGTTACGGTCTTTGGACAGGGGATGGCTACACCTTC
CASSYGLWTGDGYTF
>medium-sized|TRBV19|NA|TRBJ1-1
TGTGCCAGTAATAGTGACAGCCACGGGGGAAACACTGAAGCTTTCTTT
CASNSDSHGGNTEAFF
>medium-sized|TRBV29-1|NA|TRBJ2-5
TGCAGCGCCCTTAGGGGGGACGAGACCCAGTACTTC
CSALRGDETQYF
>few|TRBV18|TRBD2|TRBJ2-1
TGTGCCAGCTCACCACTTGCGGGAGGGGGGGCCAATGAGCAGTTCTTC
CASSPLAGGGANEQFF
>NA|TRBV2|NA|TRBJ2-3
TGTGCCAGCAACCGAGAGGGGGGTGGCACAGATACGCAGTATTTT
CASNREGGGTDTQYF
>NA|TRBV14|NA|TRBJ2-3
TGTGCCAGCAGCCAGGCCCTTTTTCAGTATTTT
CASSQALFQYF
>many|TRBV27|NA|TRBJ1-6
TGTGCCAGCAGTTTGACCAGTGAGAATTCACCCCTCCACTTT
CASSLTSENSPLHF
>NA|TRBV30|TRBD2|TRBJ2-7
TGTGCCTGGAGGGATAGCGGGATTGTCTACGAGCAGTACTTC
CAWRDSGIVYEQYF
>few|TRBV11-3|TRBD2|TRBJ2-1
TGTGCCAGCAGCTCCCTAGCGGGAGAGCAGTTCTTC
CASSSLAGEQFF
>medium-sized|TRBV19|TRBD2|TRBJ2-1
TGTGCCAGTAGTATAACCGGACTAGCGGGAGCCTACAATGAGCAGTTCTTC
CASSITGLAGAYNEQFF
>medium-sized|TRBV6-1|NA|TRBJ1-1
TGTGCCAGCAGTGGCGAAGGGATGGGGACTGAAGCTTTCTTT
CASSGEGMGTEAFF
>few|TRBV15|NA|TRBJ2-3
TGTGCCACCAGCAGCGGGGACCCGGGGAACCCATGGGATACGCAGTATTTT
CATSSGDPGNPWDTQYF
>few|TRBV10-3|NA|TRBJ1-3
TGTGCCATCAGTTTAGGGTCCACCTCTGGAAACACCATATATTTT
CAISLGSTSGNTIYF
>many|TRBV7-9|TRBD1|TRBJ2-7
TGTGCCAGCAGCTCTCAAACCTGGGACAGGGTTTTTGACGAGCAGTACTTC
CASSSQTWDRVFDEQYF
>NA|TRBV6-5|NA|TRBJ2-7
TGTGCCAGCAGTTACTCGAAAAGGCACCAATCCTACGAGCAGTACTTC
CASSYSKRHQSYEQYF
>NA|TRBV20-1|TRBD1|TRBJ2-1
TGCAGTGCTAGCCGGACAGGGGCCAATGAGCAGTTCTTC
CSASRTGANEQFF
>NA|TRBV7-2|NA|TRBJ1-2
TGTGCCAGCAGCAGGACCCAAGGGGTCTATGGCTACACCTTC
CASSRTQGVYGYTF
>NA|TRBV6-2/TRBV6-3|NA|TRBJ1-1
TGTGCCAGCAGTTACTTAGGGGCGGGGGGTGAAGCTTTCTTT
CASSYLGAGGEAFF
>medium-sized|TRBV29-1|NA|TRBJ2-7
TGCAGCGTTGTGTTTCAGGTAGCCTACGAGCAGTACTTC
CSVVFQVAYEQYF
>medium-sized|TRBV18|NA|TRBJ1-1
TGTGCCAGCTCACCGGGAGGGACCCACACTGAAGCTTTCTTT
CASSPGGTHTEAFF
>NA|TRBV5-1|NA|TRBJ1-1
TGCGCCAGCAGCTTGGGGAGCGGGCGTACTGAAGCTTTCTTT
CASSLGSGRTEAFF
>NA|TRBV25-1|TRBD2|TRBJ2-1
TGTGCCAGCAGTGGGCCCGGGACTAGCGGGAGAGTGGGGCAGTTCTTC
CASSGPGTSGRVGQFF
>few|TRBV6-2/TRBV6-3|NA|TRBJ2-5
TGTGCCAGCAGTTACGGGGAGACCCAGTACTTC
CASSYGETQYF